This entry features one T cell receptor (beta chain) sequence. The data were obtained in a study of T cells in Graves' hyperthyroidism and ophthalmopathy. CDR3 length equals 14 residues. V gave up 6 bases and J gave up 0 bases, with 9 bases separating them. CDR1 and CDR2 from the germline V gene are MNHNS and SASEGT. TCR beta CDR3 regions were amplified from RNA. The HTBI primer set served for first-round RT-PCR of the TCR CDR3. Each CDR3 protein gets one entry after TCRdb re-called the multiplex PCR reads with MiXCR. Of about 360,000 distinct CDR3 sequences listed, under 15% were seen once; the top ten hold 9.2%. A patient was excluded if there was uncontrolled infection, other autoimmune disease, pregnancy or lactation.

Sequences were obtained from blood. The receptor was derived from a woman aged 18-29 years with Graves' hyperthyroidism. V and J are TRBV6-1 and TRBJ1-3; no reliable D call. This CDR3 reads CASRNGPSGNTIYF. The CDR3 DNA reads TGTGCCAGCAGGAACGGACCCTCTGGAAACACCATATATTTT.